Listed below are T cell receptor beta chains from one sample, sequenced in a study of blood T cell repertoires in COVID-19. Some clones are missing from TCRdb's copy, which holds only in-frame ones; the method was immunoSEQ multiplex PCR. Of under 300,000 clones listed, 75% to 90% are singletons. Sequencing input: peripheral blood. These receptors all come from a woman aged 40 to 50 who had recovered from COVID-19. Each CDR3 is given with its conserved first and last residue. The D gene is left open where the match is weak. Clone size, where shown, is once, few, many, or a class for clones that have expanded.

D: TRBD2
J: TRBJ2-5
V: TRBV7-9
size: NA
CDR3: CASSSGLAGDFLGETQYF
DNA: TGTGCCAGCAGCTCCGGACTAGCGGGTGATTTTTTGGGAGAGACCCAGTACTTC

D: TRBD2
J: TRBJ2-1
V: TRBV25-1
size: NA
CDR3: CASSGLSGRGTYNEQFF
DNA: TGTGCCAGCAGCGGACTGAGCGGGAGGGGCACCTACAATGAGCAGTTCTTC

D: NA
J: TRBJ2-2
V: TRBV4-1
size: NA
CDR3: CASSRVGAAGELFF
DNA: TGCGCCAGCAGCCGCGTAGGGGCGGCCGGGGAGCTGTTTTTT

D: TRBD1
J: TRBJ1-2
V: TRBV4-1
size: NA
CDR3: CASSQIIRLGGSGYGYTF
DNA: TGCGCCAGCAGCCAGATAATAAGATTAGGGGGCTCGGGCTATGGCTACACCTTC

D: NA
J: TRBJ1-3
V: TRBV7-2
size: NA
CDR3: CASSFLFGNPGNTIYF
DNA: TGTGCCAGCAGCTTTCTTTTCGGTAATCCTGGAAACACCATATATTTT

D: TRBD1
J: TRBJ1-2
V: TRBV2
size: NA
CDR3: CASSTKQGVGYGYTF
DNA: TGTGCCAGCAGTACCAAACAGGGGGTAGGGTATGGCTACACCTTC

D: TRBD1
J: TRBJ2-1
V: TRBV9
size: NA
CDR3: CASTVSTGWGYNEQFF
DNA: TGTGCCAGCACGGTTTCGACAGGGTGGGGGTACAATGAGCAGTTCTTC

D: NA
J: TRBJ1-1
V: TRBV10-2
size: NA
CDR3: CASDQGSGTEAFF
DNA: TGCGCCAGTGACCAGGGTTCGGGCACTGAAGCTTTCTTT

D: NA
J: TRBJ1-1
V: TRBV6-2/TRBV6-3
size: NA
CDR3: CASSDQTGNTEAFF
DNA: TGTGCCAGCAGTGACCAAACAGGGAACACTGAAGCTTTCTTT

D: TRBD1
J: TRBJ2-7
V: TRBV11-1
size: NA
CDR3: CASSARDRSHEQYF
DNA: TGTGCCAGCAGCGCCCGGGACAGGTCCCACGAGCAGTACTTC

D: NA
J: TRBJ2-3
V: TRBV5-5
size: NA
CDR3: CASSREWQGMDTQYF
DNA: TGTGCCAGCAGCCGAGAATGGCAGGGGATGGATACGCAGTATTTT

D: NA
J: TRBJ2-5
V: TRBV12-5
size: NA
CDR3: CASGIQGQETQYF
DNA: TGTGCTAGTGGGATCCAGGGGCAAGAGACCCAGTACTTC

D: TRBD1
J: TRBJ2-5
V: TRBV7-7
size: NA
CDR3: CASSLGQQETQYF
DNA: TGTGCCAGCAGCTTGGGACAGCAAGAGACCCAGTACTTC

D: TRBD1
J: TRBJ1-1
V: TRBV28
size: NA
CDR3: CASSLPTGQGVNEAFF
DNA: TGTGCCAGCAGTTTACCAACGGGACAGGGGGTCAATGAAGCTTTCTTT

D: NA
J: TRBJ2-3
V: TRBV19
size: NA
CDR3: CASRVKGDTDTQYF
DNA: TGTGCCAGTAGGGTCAAGGGGGACACAGATACGCAGTATTTT

D: TRBD2
J: TRBJ2-1
V: TRBV6-6
size: NA
CDR3: CASSYFTSGGYNEQFF
DNA: TGTGCCAGCAGTTACTTTACTAGCGGGGGATACAATGAGCAGTTCTTC

D: NA
J: TRBJ1-4
V: TRBV7-2
size: few
CDR3: CASSPNLKTNEKLFF
DNA: TGTGCCAGCAGCCCTAACCTGAAAACTAATGAAAAACTGTTTTTT

D: NA
J: TRBJ1-1
V: TRBV9
size: NA
CDR3: CASSVGGKTEAFF
DNA: TGTGCCAGCAGCGTAGGAGGGAAAACTGAAGCTTTCTTT

D: TRBD2
J: TRBJ2-1
V: TRBV29-1
size: NA
CDR3: CSVVFRGPGGEQFF
DNA: TGCAGCGTTGTTTTTCGTGGCCCGGGAGGTGAGCAGTTCTTC

D: TRBD2
J: TRBJ2-7
V: TRBV2
size: NA
CDR3: CASSAQTSGAHEQYF
DNA: TGTGCCAGCAGTGCCCAGACTAGCGGGGCACACGAGCAGTACTTC

D: NA
J: TRBJ1-4
V: TRBV6-9
size: NA
CDR3: CASSSPVNEKLFF
DNA: TGTGCCAGCAGTTCCCCAGTTAATGAAAAACTGTTTTTT

D: NA
J: TRBJ2-7
V: TRBV11-2
size: NA
CDR3: CASSLGEADEQYF
DNA: TGTGCCAGCAGCTTAGGGGAAGCGGACGAGCAGTACTTC

D: NA
J: TRBJ2-3
V: TRBV12-2
size: NA
CDR3: CASRFIFPAGQYF
DNA: TGTGCAAGTCGCTTTATCTTCCCGGCAGGGCAGTATTTT

D: TRBD2
J: TRBJ2-1
V: TRBV18
size: NA
CDR3: CASSYAGVHNEQFF
DNA: TGTGCCAGCTCCTACGCGGGGGTTCACAATGAGCAGTTCTTC

D: NA
J: TRBJ2-3
V: TRBV5-4
size: NA
CDR3: CASSEQGWADTQYF
DNA: TGTGCCAGCAGCGAACAGGGCTGGGCAGATACGCAGTATTTT

D: TRBD1
J: TRBJ1-5
V: TRBV18
size: few
CDR3: CASSPGDRTNQPQHF
DNA: TGTGCCAGCTCACCGGGGGACAGGACAAATCAGCCCCAGCATTTT

D: TRBD1
J: TRBJ1-5
V: TRBV28
size: NA
CDR3: CASSFSRGTGGDQPQHF
DNA: TGTGCCAGCAGTTTCTCTCGAGGGACAGGGGGCGATCAGCCCCAGCATTTT

D: TRBD1
J: TRBJ1-3
V: TRBV24-1
size: once
CDR3: CATKTGKGNTIYF
DNA: TGTGCCACCAAGACAGGGAAGGGAAACACCATATATTTT

D: TRBD1
J: TRBJ2-2
V: TRBV11-2
size: NA
CDR3: CASSPGTDTGELFF
DNA: TGTGCCAGCAGCCCCGGGACAGACACCGGGGAGCTGTTTTTT

D: TRBD1
J: TRBJ1-6
V: TRBV5-1
size: NA
CDR3: CASSLETGTASSYNSPLHF
DNA: TGCGCCAGCAGCTTAGAGACCGGGACAGCCAGCTCCTATAATTCACCCCTCCACTTT

D: NA
J: TRBJ1-1
V: TRBV6-5
size: NA
CDR3: CASSYRGAQTEAFF
DNA: TGTGCCAGCAGTTACCGCGGGGCGCAGACTGAAGCTTTCTTT

D: NA
J: TRBJ2-2
V: TRBV21-1
size: NA
CDR3: CASSKVRGAGELFF
DNA: TGTGCCAGCAGCAAAGTTAGGGGCGCCGGGGAGCTGTTTTTT

D: NA
J: TRBJ2-1
V: TRBV28
size: NA
CDR3: CASSLWGPTDNEQFF
DNA: TGTGCCAGCAGTTTATGGGGGCCGACCGACAATGAGCAGTTCTTC

D: NA
J: TRBJ2-3
V: TRBV3-1/TRBV3-2
size: NA
CDR3: CASSLEGAGDTQYF
DNA: TGTGCCAGCAGCTTGGAGGGGGCTGGAGATACGCAGTATTTT

D: TRBD1
J: TRBJ1-2
V: TRBV6-5
size: NA
CDR3: CASSYAGGYGYTF
DNA: TGTGCCAGCAGTTACGCAGGGGGCTATGGCTACACCTTC

D: TRBD1
J: TRBJ2-1
V: TRBV30
size: NA
CDR3: CAWRDLDRGVTNEQFF
DNA: TGTGCCTGGAGGGATCTCGACAGGGGGGTTACGAATGAGCAGTTCTTC

D: NA
J: TRBJ1-5
V: TRBV2
size: few
CDR3: CASSRGFPNQPQHF
DNA: TGTGCCAGCAGTAGGGGATTTCCCAATCAGCCCCAGCATTTT

D: TRBD1
J: TRBJ1-4
V: TRBV12-3/TRBV12-4
size: NA
CDR3: CASSFGQGTELFF
DNA: TGTGCCAGCAGTTTCGGACAGGGTACGGAACTGTTTTTT

D: TRBD1
J: TRBJ2-4
V: TRBV7-9
size: NA
CDR3: CASSPRDSQNIQYF
DNA: TGTGCCAGCAGCCCTAGGGACAGTCAAAACATTCAGTACTTC

D: NA
J: TRBJ1-1
V: TRBV6-5
size: NA
CDR3: CASSYSTRDTEAFF
DNA: TGTGCCAGCAGTTACTCGACGAGGGATACTGAAGCTTTCTTT

D: NA
J: TRBJ1-1
V: TRBV6-5
size: NA
CDR3: CASSPLLGVGTEAFF
DNA: TGTGCCAGCAGTCCTCTCCTCGGGGTAGGCACTGAAGCTTTCTTT

D: NA
J: TRBJ1-5
V: TRBV4-1
size: NA
CDR3: CASSQDAREPQHF
DNA: TGCGCCAGCAGCCAGGATGCGCGGGAGCCCCAGCATTTT

D: NA
J: TRBJ1-4
V: TRBV21-1
size: NA
CDR3: CASSKGGGRHEKLFF
DNA: TGTGCCAGCAGCAAAGGGGGCGGGAGACATGAAAAACTGTTTTTT

D: NA
J: TRBJ2-1
V: TRBV12-3/TRBV12-4
size: NA
CDR3: CASSASQGRRQFF
DNA: TGTGCCAGCAGTGCATCACAGGGTCGGCGGCAGTTCTTC

D: TRBD2
J: TRBJ2-4
V: TRBV7-9
size: NA
CDR3: CASSLEWTSGIPKNIQYF
DNA: TGTGCCAGCAGCTTAGAGTGGACGAGCGGGATTCCCAAAAACATTCAGTACTTC

D: NA
J: TRBJ2-2
V: TRBV7-6
size: NA
CDR3: CASSTRPNMWGELFF
DNA: TGTGCCAGCAGCACGCGCCCTAATATGTGGGGGGAGCTGTTTTTT

D: TRBD2
J: TRBJ2-4
V: TRBV10-2
size: NA
CDR3: CASKTSGANIQYF
DNA: TGCGCCAGCAAAACTAGCGGGGCAAACATTCAGTACTTC

D: NA
J: TRBJ1-2
V: TRBV5-4
size: NA
CDR3: CASSLYAGPHGYTF
DNA: TGTGCCAGCAGCTTGTATGCAGGGCCCCATGGCTACACCTTC

D: NA
J: TRBJ1-6
V: TRBV5-1
size: NA
CDR3: CASSVQGSSYNSPLHF
DNA: TGCGCCAGCAGCGTTCAGGGTAGCTCCTATAATTCACCCCTCCACTTT

D: TRBD2
J: TRBJ2-2
V: TRBV2
size: NA
CDR3: CASSERTSGGLTGGAGELFF
DNA: TGTGCCAGCAGTGAAAGGACTAGCGGGGGCCTCACGGGTGGCGCCGGGGAGCTGTTTTTT

D: TRBD2
J: TRBJ2-2
V: TRBV5-4
size: NA
CDR3: CASRGTSGRALNTGELFF
DNA: TGTGCCAGCAGGGGGACTAGCGGGAGGGCCCTGAACACCGGGGAGCTGTTTTTT

D: NA
J: TRBJ2-7
V: TRBV28
size: NA
CDR3: CASSLEGAYEQYF
DNA: TGTGCCAGCAGTTTAGAGGGCGCTTACGAGCAGTACTTC

D: TRBD2
J: TRBJ2-7
V: TRBV11-2
size: once
CDR3: CASSPGGGQYEQYF
DNA: TGTGCCAGCAGCCCGGGGGGGGGTCAGTACGAGCAGTACTTC

D: NA
J: TRBJ2-7
V: TRBV4-1
size: once
CDR3: CASSQASGRLYEQYF
DNA: TGCGCCAGCAGCCAAGCGTCCGGCAGACTATACGAGCAGTACTTC

D: TRBD1
J: TRBJ2-1
V: TRBV15
size: NA
CDR3: CATSRDFTGGNEQFF
DNA: TGTGCCACCAGCAGAGATTTCACAGGGGGCAATGAGCAGTTCTTC

D: TRBD2
J: TRBJ2-2
V: TRBV7-6
size: NA
CDR3: CASSFWGLAGDHGELFF
DNA: TGTGCCAGCAGCTTTTGGGGACTAGCGGGAGACCACGGGGAGCTGTTTTTT

D: NA
J: TRBJ2-4
V: TRBV5-1
size: NA
CDR3: CASSLEFQPRYF
DNA: TGCGCCAGCAGCTTGGAGTTCCAACCGAGGTACTTC